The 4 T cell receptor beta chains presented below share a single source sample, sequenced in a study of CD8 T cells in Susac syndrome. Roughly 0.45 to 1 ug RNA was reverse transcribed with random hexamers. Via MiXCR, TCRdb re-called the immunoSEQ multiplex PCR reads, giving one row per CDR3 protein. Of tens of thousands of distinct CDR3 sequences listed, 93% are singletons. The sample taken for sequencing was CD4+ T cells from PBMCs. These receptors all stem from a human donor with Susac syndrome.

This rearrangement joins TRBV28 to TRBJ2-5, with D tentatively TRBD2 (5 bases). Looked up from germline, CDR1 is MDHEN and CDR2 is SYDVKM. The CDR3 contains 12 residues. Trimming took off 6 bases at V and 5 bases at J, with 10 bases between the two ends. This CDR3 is CASSTRVETQYF. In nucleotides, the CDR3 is TGTGCCAGCAGCACTAGAGTGGAGACCCAGTACTTC.

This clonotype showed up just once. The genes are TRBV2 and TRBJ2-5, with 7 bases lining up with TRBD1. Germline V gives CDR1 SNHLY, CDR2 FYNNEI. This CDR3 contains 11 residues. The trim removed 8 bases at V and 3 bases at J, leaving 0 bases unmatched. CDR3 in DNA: TGTGCCAGCGGGACAGAAGAGACCCAGTACTTC. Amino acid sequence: CASGTEETQYF.

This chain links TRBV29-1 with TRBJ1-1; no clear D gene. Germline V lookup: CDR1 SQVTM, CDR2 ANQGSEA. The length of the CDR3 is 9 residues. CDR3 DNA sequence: TGCGCCGTATCCCCTGAAGCTTTCTTT. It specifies CAVSPEAFF.

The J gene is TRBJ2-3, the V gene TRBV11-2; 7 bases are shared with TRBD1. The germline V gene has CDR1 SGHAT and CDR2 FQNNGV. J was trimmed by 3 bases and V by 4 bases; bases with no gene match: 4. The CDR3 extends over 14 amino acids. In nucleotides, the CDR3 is TGTGCCAGCAGCTCCGACAGGGTTACAGATACGCAGTATTTT. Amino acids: CASSSDRVTDTQYF.